The entry below gives a single TCR beta chain sequence along with its context. The specificity of this receptor is unknown. The input lacks base qualities; no much larger clone sits a single base away. V gives up 5 bases and J gives up 5 bases, and the segment between their germline ends measures 10 bases. The cysteine opens and the phenylalanine closes a CDR3 of 13 amino acids. Left in the record is the CDR3 DNA by itself, 39 bases read in frame from the first base. This record comes from a study of blood T cells in healthy people across ages (dated by TCRdb to between 2015 and 2016). Background for the entire study: In model experiments, roughly one uniquely barcoded TCR beta cDNA molecule per two T cells was captured by template switching. The donors were split into four age groups: young (average about 15 years), middle-aged (over 35), aged (roughly 65) and long-lived (approximately 80). The study measured age-related changes in TCR beta repertoire diversity using deep sequencing normalized with unique cDNA molecular identifiers. For two donors (one aged 18 to 29 and one aged 80 or older), the study analyzed two additional independent replicas of 1 million unique cDNA reads from the same blood draw. To avoid experimental bias, donors of different ages were spread randomly across the sequencing lanes. Overall study outcomes, separate from this receptor: Estimates of total diversity based on one million sequenced T cells were regarded as lower bounds and as underestimates. Compared with the aged group, the long-lived group had more naive CD4+ T cells, fewer expanded clones and increased TCR diversity, suggesting age selection. There was a strong correlation between observed TCR beta diversity and the percentage of naive T cells measured by flow cytometry. Because donor CMV infection status was unknown, age-related changes in expanded clonotypes were potentially confounded. As age increased, observed TCR beta diversity per million T cells dropped in a roughly linear way, and a significant reduction was already evident by age about 40. Since profiling was done on bulk unsorted PBMCs, naive and antigen-experienced compartments could not be conclusively compared.

The donors were 40 or so Caucasian individuals from Russia, aged roughly 6 to 100 years, who were systemically healthy. Each donor gave approximately 9.4 milliliters of peripheral blood, drawn into EDTA-treated Vacutainer tubes. PBMCs were isolated by Ficoll-Paque density-gradient centrifugation, with at least 6 million obtained per sample. Trizol reagent was used to extract total RNA from the PBMCs, yielding at least 6 micrograms per sample. For every donor, an aliquot of PBMCs went through flow cytometry to measure the percentages of naive CD45RAhigh/CD27high T cells. The library came from 5' RACE. The sequencer listed for this sample is Illumina HiSeq 2500. A second PCR of roughly 6 to 11 cycles was run with a J-beta primer mix and a sample-barcoded 5' primer. A unique molecular identifier was introduced onto each TCR beta cDNA molecule by a template-switch 5' adaptor carrying 12 random nucleotides. Each sample yielded at least 3 million CDR3-containing paired-end reads. First-strand cDNA was synthesized from all RNA with the Mint cDNA synthesis kit, primed by a TRBC-specific oligonucleotide. After uracil-DNA glycosylase treatment, a first 18-cycle PCR used universal primers M1SS and BC2_uni_R on all cDNA. Concerning the study's data processing: For normalization, 1 million high-quality reads were randomly selected from each sample, with every read carrying a distinct molecular identifier. Instead of being binned into consensus sequences, reads that shared molecular identifiers were thrown out. CDR3 identification, clonotype clustering and error correction used MiTCR with a Q25 quality threshold and the strictest error-elimination algorithm. Lower-bound total TCR beta diversity was estimated with a nonparametric unseen species model using Euler transformation. TCRdb ran its own pipeline on the public reads, namely fastp trimming at Q25 and MiXCR clone calling, and kept in-frame beta chains. Each CDR3 protein appears once, grouped with its most common genes and DNA. TCRdb, not the authors, supplied the V and J calls. This sample gives hundreds of thousands of distinct CDR3 sequences in total; roughly 64% of them show up just once. About 20% of the sample goes to the ten largest clones.

The receptor's source is a young man in good health. Sequencing was done on a sample of blood. The sequence joins TRBV12-3 or TRBV12-4 to TRBJ1-5, with the D segment identity uncertain. The DNA sequence is given as TGTGCCAGCAGTATACAGCCTGATCAGCCCCAGCATTTT. The encoded protein is CASSIQPDQPQHF.